This T cell receptor beta chain was found in a study of identical twins. General study findings and limits: Sharing of beta out-of-frame sequences by twins showed a weaker excess.

This clonotype was detected many times. The target antigen is unknown. TCRdb itself ran the 5' RACE reads through MiXCR, one entry per CDR3 protein. The sample records approximately 220,000 distinct CDR3 sequences, 6.5% to 8.5% being singletons. This CDR3 has 11 residues. The germline V gene encodes CDR1 MNHEY and CDR2 SMNVEV (reference sequence). V gave up 6 bases and J gave up 5 bases, with 5 bases separating them. These data also formed part of another study, on yellow fever vaccine responses in identical twins.

The source material was memory (CD45RO+) T cells sorted from blood. The chain employs TRBV27 and TRBJ2-1; D unclear. The source of this sequence is a woman aged 18-29 years in good health. In nucleotides, the CDR3 is TGTGCCAGCAGGGAGAACAATGAGCAGTTCTTC. Its translation: CASRENNEQFF.